This T cell receptor (beta chain) derives from a study of shared clonotypes between healthy human individuals. In the study overall: With ages of 18 to 49, the donors were two women and three men. Study outcomes and limitations: Lower generation probabilities were found for non-shared clonotypes than for those shared by all four donors. With few donors, the genetic and exposure-history diversity represented was limited.

Clones were read by immunoSEQ multiplex PCR, and TCRdb kept only the in-frame ones, dropping some. The top ten hold more than 20% of the sample, which has roughly 890,000 clones, more than 85% seen once. On this clone itself: The antigen remains unidentified. Different DNA sequences within this sample yield the same CDR3.

Naive CD8 populations comprised CD45RO-negative cells positively selected for CCR7, excluding terminally differentiated effector memory CD45RA+ cells. The germline V gene encodes CDR1 SQVTM and CDR2 ANQGSEA. The V end lost 6 bases, the J end lost 5 bases, and 10 bases lay between the germline ends. This CDR3 spans 11 amino acids. J is TRBJ1-1 and V is TRBV29-1; no firm D call. The TCR originated in a man aged 30 to 45 in good health. The sample consisted of naive CD8+ T cells sorted from blood. The CDR3 loop reads CSVVEGTEAFF. The CDR3 nucleotides are TGCAGCGTCGTGGAAGGGACTGAAGCTTTCTTT.